This T cell receptor (beta chain) was observed in a study of CD8 T cells in ankylosing spondylitis. The J segment lost 5 bases and the V segment lost 5 bases, leaving 9 bases of the junction unmatched. The CDR3 spans 16 residues. Germline-derived CDR1 and CDR2 are SEHNR and FQNEAQ (reference sequence). Study-wide results and limits: Disease-linked clones reportedly concentrated significantly in matched ankylosing spondylitis synovial fluid. Typical of ankylosing spondylitis blood, it appeared, was a TCR beta motif of eight highly homologous variants.

It was by quantitative 5'-RACE with molecular barcodes that TCR beta libraries were made. TCRdb fed the 5' RACE reads into MiXCR, producing one record per CDR3 protein. The table records more than 100,000 distinct CDR3 sequences, about 15% of them present only once. This clonotype showed up just a few times. The target antigen is unknown. This clonotype was obtained from a male donor with ankylosing spondylitis. The chain has TRBV7-9 and TRBJ2-5; 12 bases agree with TRBD2. The sample consisted of blood, either unsorted or a sorted T cell fraction (not recorded which). The CDR3 loop reads CASSLGLAGTEETQYF. For the CDR3, the DNA is TGTGCCAGCAGCCTCGGACTAGCGGGAACGGAGGAGACCCAGTACTTC. Using reference TRBV7-9 and TRBJ2-5 for the parts outside the CDR3, the full variable domain is DTGVSQNPRHKITKRGQNVTFRCDPISEHNRLYWYRQTLGQGPEFLTYFQNEAQLEKSRLLSDRFSAERPKGSFSTLEIQRTEQGDSAMYLCASSLGLAGTEETQYFGPGTRLLVL.